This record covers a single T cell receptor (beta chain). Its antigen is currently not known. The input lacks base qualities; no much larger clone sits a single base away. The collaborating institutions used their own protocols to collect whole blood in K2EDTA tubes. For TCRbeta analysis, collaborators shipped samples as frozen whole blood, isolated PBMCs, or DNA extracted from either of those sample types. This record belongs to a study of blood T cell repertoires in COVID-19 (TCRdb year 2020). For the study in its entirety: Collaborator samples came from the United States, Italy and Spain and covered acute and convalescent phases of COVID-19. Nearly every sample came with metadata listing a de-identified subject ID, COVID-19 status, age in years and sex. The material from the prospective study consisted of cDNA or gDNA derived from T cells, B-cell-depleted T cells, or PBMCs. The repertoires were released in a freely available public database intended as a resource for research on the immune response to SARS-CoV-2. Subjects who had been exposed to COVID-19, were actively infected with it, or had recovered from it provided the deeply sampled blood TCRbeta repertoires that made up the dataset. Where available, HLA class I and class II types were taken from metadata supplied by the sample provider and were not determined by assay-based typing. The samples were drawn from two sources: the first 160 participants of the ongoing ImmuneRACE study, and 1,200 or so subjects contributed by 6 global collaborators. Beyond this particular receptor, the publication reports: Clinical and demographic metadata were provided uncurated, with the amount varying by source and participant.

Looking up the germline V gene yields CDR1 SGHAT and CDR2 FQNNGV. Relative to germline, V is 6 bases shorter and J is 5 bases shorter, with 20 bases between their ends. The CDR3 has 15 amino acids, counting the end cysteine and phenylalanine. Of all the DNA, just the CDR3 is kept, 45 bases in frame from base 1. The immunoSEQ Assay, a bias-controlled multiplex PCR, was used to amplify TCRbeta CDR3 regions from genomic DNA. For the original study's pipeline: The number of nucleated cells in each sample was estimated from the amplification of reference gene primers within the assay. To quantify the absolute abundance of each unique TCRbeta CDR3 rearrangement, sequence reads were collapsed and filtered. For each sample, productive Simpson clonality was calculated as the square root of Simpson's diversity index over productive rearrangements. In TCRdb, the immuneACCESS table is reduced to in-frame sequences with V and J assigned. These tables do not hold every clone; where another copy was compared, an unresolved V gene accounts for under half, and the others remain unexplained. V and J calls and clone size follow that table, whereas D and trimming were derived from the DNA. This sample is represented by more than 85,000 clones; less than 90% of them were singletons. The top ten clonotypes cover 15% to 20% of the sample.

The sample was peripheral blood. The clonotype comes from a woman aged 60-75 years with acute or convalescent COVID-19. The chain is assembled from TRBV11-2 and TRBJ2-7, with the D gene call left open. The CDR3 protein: CASRPGLTETHEQYF. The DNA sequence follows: TGTGCCAGCAGACCAGGCCTAACGGAAACCCACGAGCAGTACTTC.